The present T cell receptor beta chain was sequenced within a study of T cell repertoires in cytomegalovirus infection. About the research overall: It was the public TCR beta signatures that indicated both CMV infection and matching HLA type.

Germline V lookup: CDR1 SGHNT, CDR2 YYREEE (reference sequence). CDR3 length: 16 residues. V gave up 4 bases and J gave up 2 bases; unmatched junction bases: 7. Whole-study findings and limits: What dominated the ex vivo response were HLA-C-restricted CMV-specific TCR beta clonotypes. There were carriers of CMV plus the relevant HLA, and cumulative public TCR beta family frequency identified them.

This clonotype was counted many times. As yet, its antigen is unknown. MiXCR, applied by TCRdb to the reads, yields one record per CDR3 protein. The repertoire holds under 100,000 distinct CDR3 sequences, with around 3.5% as singletons. The chain joins TRBV5-4 to TRBJ1-3, with TRBD1 matching 9 bases. The sequenced sample was PBMCs. The sequence derives from a human donor in good health (CMV status not recorded). Some clones in this sample may be carry-over from other donors' samples. The chain's CDR3 is CASSPGQGRTGNTIYF. The CDR3 DNA sequence: TGTGCCAGCAGCCCCGGACAGGGGAGAACTGGAAACACCATATATTTT. Full variable domain (rest looked up from reference TRBV5-4 and TRBJ1-3): ETGVTQSPTHLIKTRGQQVTLRCSSQSGHNTVSWYQQALGQGPQFIFQYYREEENGRGNFPPRFSGLQFPNYSSELNVNALELDDSALYLCASSPGQGRTGNTIYFGEGSWLTVV.